This T cell receptor beta chain is from a study of blood T cell repertoires in COVID-19. Study summary: From T cells, B-cell-depleted T cells, or PBMCs came the material, which was cDNA or gDNA.

Seattle enrolled patients during active infection and tracked them longitudinally. V dropped 5 bases and J dropped 8 bases, with 12 bases sitting between them. The length of the CDR3 is 11 residues. Per germline, CDR1 GTSNPN and CDR2 SVGIG (reference sequence). The assay was immunoSEQ multiplex PCR, and TCRdb's table has in-frame clones only and misses some. The table shows under 400,000 clones, with around 88% occurring only once. Sequencing was carried out using peripheral blood. The TCR sequence derives from a woman aged 30 to 39 with COVID-19, enrolled during active disease. J is TRBJ1-2 and V is TRBV30, with D perhaps TRBD1 (5 bases). CDR3 DNA sequence: TGTGCCTGGGGCGGGGGGAGCGGCTACACCTTC. Protein product: CAWGGGSGYTF.